A single sample gave rise to the 31 T cell receptor beta chains below, sequenced in a study of cytomegalovirus exposure and HLA in healthy donors. This PCR relied on a set of 60 Vbeta primers and 13 Jbeta primers. Produced via immunoSEQ multiplex PCR; TCRdb's table is partial and in-frame only. The repertoire has some 150,000 clones, approximately 90% of them found once; the top ten carry around 5.2%. The sample taken for sequencing was PBMCs. Receptors originate from a woman aged 25 to 39 in good health and CMV-seronegative.

The chain uses TRBV28 and TRBJ2-3, with a tentative D call TRBD2 (5 bases). CDR3 size: 17 residues. Germline assignment: CDR1 MDHEN and CDR2 SYDVKM. The ends were cut back, 4 bases at V and 3 bases at J, with 20 bases in the middle. In nucleotides, the CDR3 is TGTGCCAGCAGTTCTGAGATCTGGTACGGACTTACAGATACGCAGTATTTT. Protein: CASSSEIWYGLTDTQYF.

This sequence joins TRBV9 and TRBJ1-1, with 8 bases identical to TRBD1. Germline V gene data show CDR1 as SGDLS and CDR2 as YYNGEE. The junction had 9 bases not matched to a gene; V was cut back by 4 bases and J by 4 bases. CDR3 length equals 15 residues. CDR3 sequence (DNA): TGTGCCAGCAGCCCAGGACAGGGAAGTGGCACTGAAGCTTTCTTT. Encoded protein: CASSPGQGSGTEAFF.

The chain has TRBV6-6 and TRBJ2-2; 9 bases are a match to TRBD1. The CDR3 runs to 14 residues. V gave up 5 bases and J gave up 4 bases; unmatched junction bases: 2. CDR1 MNHNY and CDR2 SVGAGI come from the germline V gene (reference sequence). CDR3: CASSTGGLTGELFF. DNA for the CDR3: TGTGCCAGCAGTACAGGGGGCCTCACCGGGGAGCTGTTTTTT.

J is TRBJ2-3 and V is TRBV27; 8 bases agree with TRBD2. The CDR3 totals 16 residues. The J segment lost 1 base and the V segment lost 6 bases, leaving 9 bases of the junction unmatched. CDR1 MNHEY and CDR2 SMNVEV come from the germline V gene (reference sequence). The CDR3 loop reads CASREGETSGTDTQYF. The CDR3 DNA sequence: TGTGCCAGCAGGGAAGGTGAGACTAGCGGCACAGATACGCAGTATTTT.

This clone was picked up a small number of times. The gene calls are TRBV6-5 and TRBJ1-4; no clear D gene. Trimming removed 0 bases from V and 7 bases from J, with 15 bases in between. CDR1 is MNHEY and CDR2 is SVGAGI in the germline V gene. The CDR3 extends over 16 amino acids. DNA of the CDR3: TGTGCCAGCAGTTACTCGAGGGCATACCGGGGTGAAAAACTGTTTTTT. Protein product: CASSYSRAYRGEKLFF.

This clone was counted between two and nine times. Within the sample, other DNA sequences also encode this same CDR3. V and J are TRBV6-5 and TRBJ2-1; 7 nucleotides match TRBD1. The CDR3 length is 16 residues. Germline V gene data show CDR1 as MNHEY and CDR2 as SVGAGI. Germline trimming cut 0 bases from V and 0 bases from J; bases unmatched to any gene: 2. DNA of the CDR3: TGTGCCAGCAGTTACTCTGCAGGGGGCTCCTACAATGAGCAGTTCTTC. Translation: CASSYSAGGSYNEQFF.

The chain uses TRBV15 and TRBJ2-1, with a weak D call TRBD2 (5 bases). The V gene lost 4 bases and the J gene lost 9 bases, with 16 bases spanning the gap. This CDR3 has 14 amino acids. Germline V lookup: CDR1 LNHNV, CDR2 YYDKDF (reference sequence). The CDR3 DNA follows: TGTGCCACCAGCACTCTGACCAGCGGCACTGAGCAGTTCTTC. It yields the protein CATSTLTSGTEQFF.

Written as DNA, the CDR3 is TGTGCCAGCAGCTTAATTAGCGGAGACCAAGAGACCCAGTACTTC. Translating it yields CASSLISGDQETQYF. The chain couples TRBV7-9 to TRBJ2-5; D might be TRBD2 (6 bases). Germline values: CDR1 SEHNR, CDR2 FQNEAQ (reference sequence). Trimming took off 2 bases at V and 0 bases at J, with 10 bases between the two ends. CDR3 size: 15 residues.

The chain has TRBV7-9 and TRBJ2-1, with TRBD2 identical over 14 bases. Germline lookup yields CDR1 SEHNR and CDR2 FQNEAQ (reference sequence). The CDR3 is 16 residues long. Losses at the gene ends were 5 bases for V and 8 bases for J; bases not matched to a gene: 8. CDR3 sequence (DNA): TGTGCCAGCAGCACGACTAGCGGGGGGGCCGAGGATGAGCAGTTCTTC. It yields the protein CASSTTSGGAEDEQFF.

This chain joins TRBV7-8 and TRBJ1-6, with D maybe TRBD1 (5 bases). V lost 7 bases, J lost 11 bases, and 24 bases lay in between. This CDR3 is built from 16 residues. Germline assignment: CDR1 SGHVS and CDR2 FQNEAQ. CDR3 amino acids: CASTNLRQLGRAPLHF. The CDR3 DNA is TGTGCCAGCACCAATCTTAGACAGCTTGGAAGGGCACCCCTCCACTTT.

This clone appeared once. The CDR3 spells CAWSVFGHHGYTF. In DNA, the CDR3 is TGTGCCTGGAGTGTATTTGGGCACCACGGCTACACCTTC. The chain is built from TRBV30 and TRBJ1-2; D gene ambiguous. The germline gives CDR1 GTSNPN, CDR2 SVGIG (reference sequence). Between the trimmed V and J ends, which lost 0 bases and 8 bases, there was a span of 13 bases. The length of the CDR3 is 13 residues.

J is TRBJ1-2 and V is TRBV6-5, with 10 nucleotides matching TRBD1. Germline V gene sequence: CDR1 MNHEY, CDR2 SVGAGI. V gave up 10 bases and J gave up 3 bases; unmatched junction bases: 8. The length of the CDR3 is 14 residues. DNA of the CDR3: TGTGCCAACAGGGACAGGGGAAGGTACTATGGCTACACCTTC. Translation gives CANRDRGRYYGYTF.

In DNA, the CDR3 is TGCGCCAGCAGCCAATTAGCGGGGGGGCTGTCCTACAATGAGCAGTTCTTC. It translates to CASSQLAGGLSYNEQFF. The chain combines TRBV4-1 with TRBJ2-1, with 11 bases lining up with TRBD2. Looked up from germline, CDR1 is MGHRA and CDR2 is YSYEKL. The V and J ends lost 2 bases and 1 base, in that order; junction bases with no gene match: 4. The CDR3 is made up of 17 amino acids.

The rearrangement joins TRBV20-1 to TRBJ2-7; D call uncertain. Trimming shortened V by 5 bases and J by 2 bases, and 7 bases separated the two germline ends. CDR1 is DFQATT and CDR2 is SNEGSKA in the germline V gene (reference sequence). The length of the CDR3 is 11 residues. Written as DNA, the CDR3 is TGCAGTGCTGGCACAACCTACGAGCAGTACTTC. Its protein is CSAGTTYEQYF.

The genes are TRBV4-3 and TRBJ2-5; 10 bases are shared with TRBD2. The DNA matches TRBJ2-7 better at its end, which makes the J call doubtful. The CDR3 consists of 19 residues. From germline, CDR1 is LGHNA and CDR2 YSLEER. The CDR3 region has the DNA TGCGCCAGCAGCCAAGAGCCCCACGGAGCTAGCGGGAGCCCCTACGAGCAGTACTTC. It translates to CASSQEPHGASGSPYEQYF.

The J gene is TRBJ2-7, the V gene TRBV13; 10 bases agree with TRBD2. The CDR3 spans 14 residues. Germline V gives CDR1 PRHDT, CDR2 FYEKMQ (reference sequence). With V trimmed by 4 bases and J by 4 bases, 4 bases remained unmatched. The CDR3 is CASSSSGRRYEQYF. CDR3 coding DNA: TGTGCCAGCAGCTCTAGCGGGAGAAGGTACGAGCAGTACTTC.

This clone was counted a few times. The chain employs TRBV7-9 and TRBJ1-1; 7 bases agree with TRBD1. The CDR3 totals 15 residues. The trim removed 1 base at V and 1 base at J, leaving 3 bases unmatched. Germline V gives CDR1 SEHNR, CDR2 FQNEAQ (reference sequence). CDR3 in DNA: TGTGCCAGCAGCTTAGTCTCAGGGGGGAACACTGAAGCTTTCTTT. It encodes CASSLVSGGNTEAFF.

The CDR3 is CASSITGGAANQPQHF. The CDR3 nucleotides read TGTGCCAGTAGTATTACAGGGGGCGCAGCAAATCAGCCCCAGCATTTT. The chain couples TRBV19 to TRBJ1-5, with TRBD1 identical over 9 bases. The ends lost 3 bases at V and 4 bases at J; junction bases unmatched: 7. This CDR3 spans 16 amino acids. Per germline, CDR1 LNHDA and CDR2 SQIVND (reference sequence).

V and J are TRBV9 and TRBJ2-7; TRBD2 might be the D (7 bases). The CDR3 has 17 residues. V was pared by 0 bases and J by 4 bases, with 20 bases between. Germline CDR1 SGDLS, CDR2 YYNGEE. CDR3 loop: CASSVGLEGGTLYEQYF. The CDR3 DNA sequence: TGTGCCAGCAGCGTAGGTCTAGAGGGGGGGACCCTTTACGAGCAGTACTTC.

V usage is TRBV7-2 and J usage is TRBJ2-1; 9 bases line up with TRBD2. Trimming cost V 5 bases and J 2 bases; bases outside gene matches: 4. The CDR3 runs to 15 residues. Germline values: CDR1 SGHTA, CDR2 FQGNSA. CDR3 sequence reads: CASSQTSGPYNEQFF. The CDR3, as DNA: TGTGCCAGCAGCCAGACTAGCGGTCCCTACAATGAGCAGTTCTTC. The full variable domain, its missing parts supplied by reference TRBV7-2 and TRBJ2-1, is GAGVSQSPSNKVTEKGKDVELRCDPISGHTALYWYRQSLGQGLEFLIYFQGNSAPDKSGLPSDRFSAERTGGSVSTLTIQRTQQEDSAVYLCASSQTSGPYNEQFFGPGTRLTVL.

This clone was picked up one time. V is TRBV30 and J is TRBJ2-5, with a possible D match to TRBD2 (5 bases). Germline V gene sequence: CDR1 GTSNPN, CDR2 SVGIG (reference sequence). Deletions cut 1 base from V and 2 bases from J, with 5 bases between. The CDR3 has 12 residues. The CDR3 region has the DNA TGTGCCTGGAGTGGGGAGCAAGAGACCCAGTACTTC. This gives the protein CAWSGEQETQYF.

The chain recombines TRBV5-6 with TRBJ2-7, with TRBD2 matching 8 bases. V trimming: 0 bases; J trimming: 3 bases; junction bases outside the gene matches: 11. The CDR3 loop spans 17 amino acids. Germline assignment: CDR1 SGHDT and CDR2 YYEEEE. The CDR3 DNA reads TGTGCCAGCAGCTTGGTAGGAGCGGGAGTAAGTAACTACGAGCAGTACTTC. It codes for CASSLVGAGVSNYEQYF.

CDR3 in DNA: TGTGCCAGCAAGGAGGGAGCTGCAAATCAGCCCCAGCATTTT. Translating it yields CASKEGAANQPQHF. The chain couples TRBV28 to TRBJ1-5, with D unclear. This CDR3 has 14 amino acids. V lost 7 bases and J lost 4, with 14 bases in between. Germline V gives CDR1 MDHEN, CDR2 SYDVKM.

This clone has a single count. The chain has TRBV19 and TRBJ2-5; D not resolved. Per germline, CDR1 LNHDA and CDR2 SQIVND (reference sequence). The CDR3 contains 13 residues. The V end was cut by 6 bases, the J end by 4 bases, with 12 bases between. In DNA form, the CDR3 reads TGTGCCAGTAGGTTCGGTAACGGAGAGACCCAGTACTTC. Protein: CASRFGNGETQYF.

The rearrangement uses TRBV4-2 and TRBJ2-3, with 12 positions matching TRBD2. There are 14 residues in the CDR3. Germline V gene sequence: CDR1 LGHNA, CDR2 YNFKEQ. Trimming at V came to 4 bases and at J to 6 bases, leaving 2 bases not matched to a gene. CDR3 residues: CASSRGLAGDTQYF. In nucleotides, the CDR3 is TGTGCCAGCAGCCGAGGACTAGCGGGGGATACGCAGTATTTT.

The V gene is TRBV30, the J gene TRBJ2-1; D is perhaps TRBD2 (6 bases). The ends were cut back, 0 bases at V and 4 bases at J, with 7 bases in the middle. CDR1 is GTSNPN and CDR2 is SVGIG in the germline V gene (reference sequence). The CDR3 length is 13 residues. The CDR3 sequence: CAWSVGGYNEQFF. CDR3 DNA sequence: TGTGCCTGGAGTGTCGGGGGTTACAATGAGCAGTTCTTC. Combining the CDR3 with reference TRBV30 and TRBJ2-1 gives the whole variable domain SQTIHQWPATLVQPVGSPLSLECTVEGTSNPNLYWYRQAAGRGLQLLFYSVGIGQISSEVPQNLSASRPQDRQFILSSKKLLLSDSGFYLCAWSVGGYNEQFFGPGTRLTVL.

The chain is built from TRBV29-1 and TRBJ1-2, with D unresolved. Germline assignment: CDR1 SQVTM and CDR2 ANQGSEA. Trimming shortened V by 4 bases and J by 0 bases, and 12 bases separated the two germline ends. This CDR3 has 14 residues. In DNA form, the CDR3 reads TGCAGCGTTGCGGGAGAATCCACTAACTATGGCTACACCTTC. Amino acids: CSVAGESTNYGYTF.

The rearrangement joins TRBV5-1 to TRBJ2-7, with D tentatively TRBD1 (5 bases). CDR3 size: 12 residues. Trimming took off 3 bases at V and 6 bases at J, with 10 bases between the two ends. Germline V CDR1 and CDR2: SGHRS, YFSETQ. The CDR3 region is CASSWQGVEQYF. CDR3 nucleotides: TGCGCCAGCAGCTGGCAGGGTGTCGAGCAGTACTTC.

V usage is TRBV6-6 and J usage is TRBJ1-5, with D tentatively TRBD1 (5 bases). In germline, CDR1 is MNHNY, CDR2 SVGAGI (reference sequence). This CDR3 has 16 residues. With 5 bases removed from V and 0 bases from J, the gap between germline ends came to 14 bases. For the CDR3, the DNA is TGTGCCAGCAGTCCTTGGACAACCTATAGCAATCAGCCCCAGCATTTT. This translates into CASSPWTTYSNQPQHF.

This clone appeared once. The V and J genes are TRBV30 and TRBJ2-3; D possibly corresponds to TRBD2 (6 bases). The CDR3 has 13 amino acids. CDR1 is GTSNPN, CDR2 SVGIG, per germline (reference sequence). The V and J ends lost 4 bases and 5 bases respectively, with 13 bases between them. The CDR3 spells CAWNGLARDTQYF. The CDR3 coding sequence is TGTGCCTGGAACGGGCTAGCGAGAGATACGCAGTATTTT.

This clone has a handful of counts. CDR3 sequence (DNA): TGTGCCAGCAGTTCCCGGACAGGGACCGACGAGCAGTACTTC. Translating gives CASSSRTGTDEQYF. The J gene is TRBJ2-7, the V gene TRBV6-6; 8 bases map to TRBD1. This CDR3 has 14 amino acids. The germline V gene encodes CDR1 MNHNY and CDR2 SVGAGI (reference sequence). J was trimmed by 5 bases and V by 4 bases; bases with no gene match: 7.